Listed below are T cell receptor beta chains from one sample, sequenced in a study of response to subunit inactivated influenza vaccine. TCRdb independently ran MiXCR on the RT-PCR reads; one entry per CDR3 protein. In the table there are over 750,000 distinct CDR3 sequences, 21% of which are singletons. Sequenced material: PBMCs from blood, taken approximately 5 days after vaccination. Source of these receptors: a man in his forties or fifties who received an inactivated influenza vaccine. Each CDR3 is given with its conserved first and last residue. The D gene is left open where the match is weak. Clone size is shown for a subset of rows, as once, few, many or a class of expanded clone.

J | D | size | V | DNA | CDR3
TRBJ2-3 | - | few | TRBV5-6 | TGTGCCAGCAGCTCCTGGCGTTCATGCGCAGATACGCAGTATTTT | CASSSWRSCADTQYF
TRBJ1-5 | - | few | TRBV12-3/TRBV12-4 | TGTGCCAGCACAATAGGGGGAGATCAGCCCCAGCATTTT | CASTIGGDQPQHF
TRBJ2-3 | - | - | TRBV5-1 | TGCGCCAGCAGCTTGAGTGATTGGGCAGATACGCAGTATTTT | CASSLSDWADTQYF
TRBJ1-4 | - | few | TRBV6-5 | TGTGCCAGCAGATCAACTAATGAAAAACTGTTTTTT | CASRSTNEKLFF
TRBJ1-1 | - | - | TRBV4-2 | TGTGCCAGCAGCCAAGATTTGACGGTGAACACTGAAGCTTTCTTT | CASSQDLTVNTEAFF
TRBJ2-5 | TRBD1 | few | TRBV6-1 | TGTGCCAGTAACCGGGACAGGGGGAAGCAGACCCAGTACTTC | CASNRDRGKQTQYF
TRBJ1-1 | - | few | TRBV30 | TGTGCCTGGACCACGGGGGGGACTGAAGCTTTCTTT | CAWTTGGTEAFF
TRBJ2-1 | TRBD2 | few | TRBV6-2/TRBV6-3 | TGTGCCAGCGGGCACGGGAGGGAGCAGTTCTTC | CASGHGREQFF
TRBJ2-5 | - | few | TRBV5-5 | TGTGCCAGCAGCTTATGGGACGGCCAAGAGACCCAGTACTTC | CASSLWDGQETQYF
TRBJ2-7 | - | - | TRBV7-2 | TGTGCCAGCAGCCCAAGGGGCGGTTTATCTACCTACGAGCAGTACTTC | CASSPRGGLSTYEQYF
TRBJ2-5 | - | - | TRBV15 | TGTGCCACCAGCAGAGGCGGGTACCAAGAGACCCAGCACTTC | CATSRGGYQETQHF
TRBJ2-7 | TRBD2 | - | TRBV14 | TGTGCCAGCAGCCACCGGACTAGCGGGGGAGAGGAGCAGTACTTC | CASSHRTSGGEEQYF
TRBJ1-1 | - | few | TRBV7-9 | TGTGCCAGCAGCAAAGGTGCGAACACTGAAGCTTTCTTT | CASSKGANTEAFF
TRBJ1-2 | TRBD1 | - | TRBV2 | TGTGCCAGCACCGGACAGGGGAACTATGGCTACACCTTC | CASTGQGNYGYTF
TRBJ1-1 | TRBD1 | few | TRBV6-5 | TGTGCCAGCAGTTTCCCAGACAGGGGCCTTCCCGCTGAAGCTTTCTTT | CASSFPDRGLPAEAFF
TRBJ2-1 | TRBD2 | few | TRBV7-8 | TGTGCCAGCAGACGTAGCGGGAGTGGATCCAATGAGCAGTTCTTC | CASRRSGSGSNEQFF
TRBJ2-5 | - | - | TRBV4-3 | TGCGCCAGCAGCCAAGATAGGTTGGAGGGGGCTACCCTTCAAGAGACCCAGTACTTC | CASSQDRLEGATLQETQYF
TRBJ2-3 | - | - | TRBV20-1 | TGCAGTGCTAGACGGCAGGCGGATACGCAGTATTTT | CSARRQADTQYF
TRBJ2-1 | - | - | TRBV28 | TGTGCCAGCAGTTTAATGCTAGTTAGATACAATGAGCAGTTCTTC | CASSLMLVRYNEQFF
TRBJ2-2 | - | - | TRBV2 | TGTGCCAGCAGGGGACCGTGGAGCACCGGGGAGCTGTTTTTT | CASRGPWSTGELFF
TRBJ2-5 | - | - | TRBV12-3/TRBV12-4 | TGTGCCAGCAGTTTCGGGCTGAGCCCTGGGGACCAAGAGACCCAGTACTTC | CASSFGLSPGDQETQYF
TRBJ1-5 | TRBD1 | few | TRBV2 | TGTGCCACCTCAAGGGACAGGGGCAATCAGCCCCAGCATTTT | CATSRDRGNQPQHF
TRBJ2-7 | - | few | TRBV6-6 | TGTGCCAGCAGCCGACAGGAATCCTACGAGCAGTACTTC | CASSRQESYEQYF
TRBJ2-1 | - | - | TRBV4-3 | TGCGCCAGCAGCCAAGATGCCCCTAGCACGGGTTACAATGAGCAGTTCTTC | CASSQDAPSTGYNEQFF
TRBJ2-1 | TRBD1 | - | TRBV7-2 | TGTGCCAGCAGCTCCCGAGGGGGCGATGAGCAGTTCTTC | CASSSRGGDEQFF
TRBJ2-1 | TRBD2 | many | TRBV29-1 | TGCAGCTCGGAGGGCCTAGCGGGACCCGAGCAGTTCTTC | CSSEGLAGPEQFF
TRBJ2-5 | - | once | TRBV4-3 | TGCGCCAGCAGCCGTCTAGGGAGGCGGTCCCAAGAGACCCAGTACTTC | CASSRLGRRSQETQYF
TRBJ2-1 | TRBD2 | - | TRBV20-1 | TGCAGTGCTAGAGATACTAGCGGGAGGGCCTACAATGAGCAGTTCTTC | CSARDTSGRAYNEQFF
TRBJ2-3 | - | few | TRBV27 | TGTGCCAGCAGTTCGCCACTCACGGGGGTCACAGATACGCAGTATTTT | CASSSPLTGVTDTQYF
TRBJ1-5 | - | - | TRBV19 | TGTGCCAGTAGTATAGCCCTGACAGTTAACAATCAGCCCCAGCATTTT | CASSIALTVNNQPQHF
TRBJ2-1 | - | many | TRBV6-2/TRBV6-3 | TGTGCCAGCAGTTTTGACTTGCGGACCCCAGGCCTCTACAATGAGCAGTTCTTC | CASSFDLRTPGLYNEQFF
TRBJ1-2 | - | - | TRBV10-3 | TGTGCCACCCAATTGGACAGAACTAACTATGGCTACACCTTC | CATQLDRTNYGYTF
TRBJ2-7 | - | - | TRBV7-2 | TGTGCCAGCAGCTTTATCCCAGGGTTGCCCTACGAGCAGTACTTC | CASSFIPGLPYEQYF
TRBJ1-5 | - | - | TRBV27 | TGTGCCAGCAGTCCCCGGACGGTGTATAGCAATCAGCCCCAGCATTTT | CASSPRTVYSNQPQHF
TRBJ2-7 | - | few | TRBV12-3/TRBV12-4 | TGTGCCAGCAGTTTCGATCAGCCCTACGAGCAGTACTTC | CASSFDQPYEQYF
TRBJ2-7 | - | few | TRBV18 | TGTGCCAGCTCAGACGGCGGATCGAGCTCCTACGAGCAGTACTTC | CASSDGGSSSYEQYF
TRBJ2-1 | - | - | TRBV6-5 | TGTGCCAGCAGCTACAGGACGGGAGAGCAGTTCTTC | CASSYRTGEQFF